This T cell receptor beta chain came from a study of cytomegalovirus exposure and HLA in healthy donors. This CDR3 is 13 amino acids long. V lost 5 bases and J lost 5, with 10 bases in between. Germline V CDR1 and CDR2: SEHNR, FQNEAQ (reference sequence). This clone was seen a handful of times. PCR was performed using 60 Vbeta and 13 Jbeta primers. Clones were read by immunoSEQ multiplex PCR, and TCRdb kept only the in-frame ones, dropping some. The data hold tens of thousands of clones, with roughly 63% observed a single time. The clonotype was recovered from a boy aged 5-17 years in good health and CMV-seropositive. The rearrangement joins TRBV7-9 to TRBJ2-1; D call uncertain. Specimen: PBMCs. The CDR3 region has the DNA TGTGCCAGCAGCCCTTTTTCGGACAATGAGCAGTTCTTC. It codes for CASSPFSDNEQFF.